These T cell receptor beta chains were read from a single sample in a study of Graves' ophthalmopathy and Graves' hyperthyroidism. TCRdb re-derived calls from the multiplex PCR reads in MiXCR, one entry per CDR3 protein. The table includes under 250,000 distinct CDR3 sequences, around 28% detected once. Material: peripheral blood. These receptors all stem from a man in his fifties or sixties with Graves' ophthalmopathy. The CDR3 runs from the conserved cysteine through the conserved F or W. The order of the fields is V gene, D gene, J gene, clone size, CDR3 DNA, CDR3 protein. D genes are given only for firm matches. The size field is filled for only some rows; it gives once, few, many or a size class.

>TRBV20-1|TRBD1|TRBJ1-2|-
TGCAGTGCTAGAGATCCGGGACAGAACTATGGCTACACCTTC
CSARDPGQNYGYTF
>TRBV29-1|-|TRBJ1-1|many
TGCAGCGTTTCGGACAGAAACACTGAAGCTTTCTTT
CSVSDRNTEAFF
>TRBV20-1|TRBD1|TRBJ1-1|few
TGCAGTGCTAGACCCACGGACAGGGCAGGCACTGAAGCTTTCTTT
CSARPTDRAGTEAFF
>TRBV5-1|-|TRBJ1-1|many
TGCGCCAGCAGACAGGCGGGGGTTGGGACCGCTGAAGCTTTCTTT
CASRQAGVGTAEAFF
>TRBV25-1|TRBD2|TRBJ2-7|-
TGTGCCAGCAGTGAATATATTGGGGGGGGCGAGCAGTACTTC
CASSEYIGGGEQYF
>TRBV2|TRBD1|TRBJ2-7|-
TGTGCCAGCAGAGATTTACAGGGGACCCCCTACGAGCAGTACTTC
CASRDLQGTPYEQYF
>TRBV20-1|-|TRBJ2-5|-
TGCAGTGCTAGCTTCGACGGAGGGCAAGAGACCCAGTACTTC
CSASFDGGQETQYF
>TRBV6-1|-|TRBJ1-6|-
TGTGCCAGCAGTGAAGCTCAAGAGTCACCCCTCCACTTT
CASSEAQESPLHF
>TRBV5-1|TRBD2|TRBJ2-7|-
TGCGCCAGCAGCCTGACTAGCGCGGAGCAGTACTTC
CASSLTSAEQYF
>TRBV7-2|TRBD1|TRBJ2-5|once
TGTGCCAGCAGCTTAGCATCGACAGGGGGGTACCAAGAGACCCAGTACTTC
CASSLASTGGYQETQYF
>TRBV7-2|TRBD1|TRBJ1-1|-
TGTGCCAGCAGCTTGGGACAGGGTAGCACTGAAGCTTTCTTT
CASSLGQGSTEAFF
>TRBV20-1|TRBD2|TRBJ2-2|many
TGCAGTGCTAGGGTCCCTAGCGGGAGTGGCACCGGGGAGCTGTTTTTT
CSARVPSGSGTGELFF
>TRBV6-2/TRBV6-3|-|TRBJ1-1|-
TGTGCCAGCAGTAAACCTTCAGGGTGGGCTGAAGCTTTCTTT
CASSKPSGWAEAFF
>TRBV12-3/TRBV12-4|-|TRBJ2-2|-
TGTGCCAGCAGTTTAGGTCTAGCGTCACTCGGGGAGCTGTTTTTT
CASSLGLASLGELFF
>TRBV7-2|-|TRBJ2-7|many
TGTGCCAGCAGCTTAGTTGGTCGCGGGATAGGGTCCTACGAGCAGTACTTC
CASSLVGRGIGSYEQYF
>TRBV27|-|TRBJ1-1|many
TGTGCCAGCAGTTTATCCCCAGGTGGGACTGAAGCTTTCTTT
CASSLSPGGTEAFF
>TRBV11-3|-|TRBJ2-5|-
TGTGCCAGCAGCCCAGACTCGGGAGAGACCCAGTACTTC
CASSPDSGETQYF
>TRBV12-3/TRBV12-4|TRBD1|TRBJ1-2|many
TGTGCCATATCGCAGGGACAGGGGTATGGCTACACCTTC
CAISQGQGYGYTF
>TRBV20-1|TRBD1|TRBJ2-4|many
TGCAGTGCTTTGACAGGGTTCTTAGCCAAAAACATTCAGTACTTC
CSALTGFLAKNIQYF
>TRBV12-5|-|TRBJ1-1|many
TGTGCTAGTGGTTTGGTGATACAAATGAACACTGAAGCTTTCTTT
CASGLVIQMNTEAFF
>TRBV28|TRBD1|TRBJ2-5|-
TGTGCCAGCAGCCCAGCGAGGACAGGGAGACGTGTAGAGACCCAGTACTTC
CASSPARTGRRVETQYF
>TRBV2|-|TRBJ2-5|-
TGTGCCAGCAGTGGGAATCTCGGTAATGAAGAGACCCAGTACTTC
CASSGNLGNEETQYF
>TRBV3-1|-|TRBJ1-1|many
TGTGCCAGCAGCCAGATGAAGGGAACTGAAGCTTTCTTT
CASSQMKGTEAFF
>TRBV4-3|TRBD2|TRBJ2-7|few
TGCGCCAGCAGCCTCCGACGCGGGGGTTATTACGAGCAGTACTTC
CASSLRRGGYYEQYF
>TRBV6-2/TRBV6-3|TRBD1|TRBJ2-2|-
TGTGCCAGCAGTTACTCTCAGGACAGGGGAAGCGGCGGGGAGCTGTTTTTT
CASSYSQDRGSGGELFF
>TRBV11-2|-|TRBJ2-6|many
TGTGCCAGCAGCCTAACCTCTACCTCTGGGGCCAACGTCCTGACTTTC
CASSLTSTSGANVLTF
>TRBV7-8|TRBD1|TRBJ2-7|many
TGTGCCAGCAGCTTAGGGACAGGGCGAACCTACGAGCAGTACTTC
CASSLGTGRTYEQYF
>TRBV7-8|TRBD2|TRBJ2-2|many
TGTGCCAGCAGCGCCTTAGCGGGAAGTGGCACCGGGGAGCTGTTTTTT
CASSALAGSGTGELFF
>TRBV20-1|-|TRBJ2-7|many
TGCAGTGCTGCGGGCGGGGGCTTCTACTACGAGCAGTACTTC
CSAAGGGFYYEQYF
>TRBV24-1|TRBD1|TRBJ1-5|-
TGTGCCACCAGTGACGGTGGACAGGGCTCGAATCAGCCCCAGCATTTT
CATSDGGQGSNQPQHF
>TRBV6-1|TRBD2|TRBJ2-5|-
TGTGCCAGCAGTGAAAGGGCGGGGGGTTACGGGGAGACCCAGTACTTC
CASSERAGGYGETQYF
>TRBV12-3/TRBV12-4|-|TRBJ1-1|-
TGTGCCAGCAGTTTCCCCGGGGGTCACACTGAAGCTTTCTTT
CASSFPGGHTEAFF
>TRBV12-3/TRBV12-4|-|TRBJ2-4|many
TGTGCCAGCAGTTTAAACAGGGCCAAAAACATTCAGTACTTC
CASSLNRAKNIQYF
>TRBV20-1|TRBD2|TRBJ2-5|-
TGCAGTGCTAGAGGACCGGGACTACAAGAGACCCAGTACTTC
CSARGPGLQETQYF
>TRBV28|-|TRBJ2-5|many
TGTGCCAGCAGTTTAAGGGGCGGGATGCAAGAGACCCAGTACTTC
CASSLRGGMQETQYF
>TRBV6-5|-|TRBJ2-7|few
TGTGCCAGCAGTTACTCGGGTTTCGGACAATACGAGCAGTACTTC
CASSYSGFGQYEQYF
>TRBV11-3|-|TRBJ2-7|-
TGTGCCAGCGGCGGGACAACCTACGAGCAGTACTTC
CASGGTTYEQYF
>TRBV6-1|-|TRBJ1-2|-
TGTGCCAGCACCGAACGGGAGGCGACTTTACATGGCTACACCTTC
CASTEREATLHGYTF
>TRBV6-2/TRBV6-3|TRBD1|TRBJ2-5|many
TGTGCCAGCAGTTACTCGAGGTCAGGGGGCGCGGGGGAGACCCAGTACTTC
CASSYSRSGGAGETQYF
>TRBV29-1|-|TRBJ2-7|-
TGCAGCGTTGGGGGGGACCTCTACGAGCAGTACTTC
CSVGGDLYEQYF
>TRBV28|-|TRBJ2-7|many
TGTGCCAGCACCATCTCCTCACGGACCTACGAGCAGTACTTC
CASTISSRTYEQYF
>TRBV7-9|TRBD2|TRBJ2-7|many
TGTGCCAGCAGCCGCGGGACTACCTCCTACGAGCAGTACTTC
CASSRGTTSYEQYF
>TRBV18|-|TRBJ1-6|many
TGTGCCAGCTCACCACGTGGAAGGTTGGGGTCGGATAATTCACCCCTCCACTTT
CASSPRGRLGSDNSPLHF
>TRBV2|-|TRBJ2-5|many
TGTGCCAGCAGTGAAAACCACCCCGGGTACTTC
CASSENHPGYF
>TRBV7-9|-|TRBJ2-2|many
TGTGCCAGCAGCTTAGGGAGCGGCACCGGGGAGCTGTTTTTT
CASSLGSGTGELFF
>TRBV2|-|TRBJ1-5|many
TGTGCCAGCAGTGGCATGGGTGGCAATCAGCCCCAGCATTTT
CASSGMGGNQPQHF
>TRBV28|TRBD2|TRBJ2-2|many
TGTGCCAGCAGGGCTCTCGGGAGGGCCACCGGGGAGCTGTTTTTT
CASRALGRATGELFF
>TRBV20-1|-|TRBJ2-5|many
TGCAGTGCAAATTGGGTAGAGACCCAGTACTTC
CSANWVETQYF
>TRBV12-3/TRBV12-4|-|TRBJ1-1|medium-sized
TGTGCCAGCAGTGGTAGGCCCGCTGAAGCTTTCTTT
CASSGRPAEAFF
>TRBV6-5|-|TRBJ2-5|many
TGTGCCAGCAGCTGGAGGTCCATCCAAGAGACCCAGTACTTC
CASSWRSIQETQYF
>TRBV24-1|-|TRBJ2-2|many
TGTGCCACCCGAGGACCGGGCACCGGGGAGCTGTTTTTT
CATRGPGTGELFF
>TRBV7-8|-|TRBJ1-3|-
TGTGCCAGCAGCTCCGGCCCTGGGAACACCATATATTTT
CASSSGPGNTIYF
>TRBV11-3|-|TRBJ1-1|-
TGTGCCAGCAGCTCGAGCCGGTGGAACACTGAAGCTTTCTTT
CASSSSRWNTEAFF
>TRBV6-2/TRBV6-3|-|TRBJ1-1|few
TGTGCCAGCAGTTCACCCCCAGGGAACACTGAAGCTTTCTTT
CASSSPPGNTEAFF
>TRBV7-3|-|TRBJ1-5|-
TGTGCCTCAGCTACAGGGACCAATCAGCCCCAGCATTTT
CASATGTNQPQHF